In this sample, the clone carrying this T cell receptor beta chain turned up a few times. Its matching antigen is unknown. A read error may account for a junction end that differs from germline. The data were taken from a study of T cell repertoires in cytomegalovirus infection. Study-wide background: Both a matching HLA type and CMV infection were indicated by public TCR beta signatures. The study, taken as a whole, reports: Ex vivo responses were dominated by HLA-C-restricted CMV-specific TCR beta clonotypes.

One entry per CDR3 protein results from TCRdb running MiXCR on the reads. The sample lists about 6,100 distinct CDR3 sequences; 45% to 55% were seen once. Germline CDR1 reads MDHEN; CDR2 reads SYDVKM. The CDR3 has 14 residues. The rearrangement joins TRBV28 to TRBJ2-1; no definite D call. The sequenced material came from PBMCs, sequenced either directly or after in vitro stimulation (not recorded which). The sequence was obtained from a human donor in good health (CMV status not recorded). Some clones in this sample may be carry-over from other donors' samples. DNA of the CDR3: TGTGCCAGCAGTTTAATCTCTCTGACGAATTATCAGTTATTC. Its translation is CASSLISLTNYQLF.